Here is one TCR beta chain with its context. Antigen unknown. This entry comes from a study of CD8 T cells in ankylosing spondylitis. Findings of the study overall: Several highly homologous variants formed a TCR beta motif that appeared characteristic of ankylosing spondylitis blood. In ankylosing spondylitis patients, matched synovial fluid reportedly showed significant enrichment of disease-linked clones.

The germline V gene has CDR1 DFQATT and CDR2 SNEGSKA (reference sequence). The CDR3 extends over 17 amino acids. The J segment lost 4 bases and the V segment lost 5 bases, leaving 16 bases of the junction unmatched. TCRdb recomputed calls from the 5' RACE reads with MiXCR, one row per CDR3 protein. The data contain under 300,000 distinct CDR3 sequences, roughly a tenth of them seen just once; the ten biggest clones take up approximately 6.6%. J is TRBJ2-1 and V is TRBV20-1, with TRBD1 matching 8 bases. The TCR sequence derives from a male donor with ankylosing spondylitis or in good health (not recorded which). Sequencing was performed on blood, either unsorted or a sorted T cell fraction (not recorded which). This CDR3 reads CSAESFRGRGTYNEQFF. The CDR3, as DNA: TGCAGTGCTGAGTCATTCAGGGGGCGAGGGACTTACAATGAGCAGTTCTTC.